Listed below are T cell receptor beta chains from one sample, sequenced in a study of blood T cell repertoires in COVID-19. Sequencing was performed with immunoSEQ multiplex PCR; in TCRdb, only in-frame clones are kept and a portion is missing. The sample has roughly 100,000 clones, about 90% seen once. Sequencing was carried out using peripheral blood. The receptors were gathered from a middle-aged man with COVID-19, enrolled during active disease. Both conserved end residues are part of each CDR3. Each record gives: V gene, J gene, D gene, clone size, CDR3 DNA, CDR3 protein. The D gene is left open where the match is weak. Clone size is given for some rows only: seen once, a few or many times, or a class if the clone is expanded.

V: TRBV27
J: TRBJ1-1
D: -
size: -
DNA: TGTGCCAGCAGTTTATTACGGGGGGGAGCTGAAGCTTTCTTT
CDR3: CASSLLRGGAEAFF

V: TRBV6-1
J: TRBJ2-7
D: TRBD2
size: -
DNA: TGTGCCAGCAGTGACTTGGAAGTAGCGGGGAGTTACGAGCAGTACTTC
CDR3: CASSDLEVAGSYEQYF

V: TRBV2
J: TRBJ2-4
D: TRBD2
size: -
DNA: TGTGCCAGCAGTTGGGCGGGGGGGAATGAAAACATTCAGTACTTC
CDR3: CASSWAGGNENIQYF

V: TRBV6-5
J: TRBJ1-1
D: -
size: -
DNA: TGTGCCAGCAGTCTCGAGACGGGGAACACTGAAGCTTTCTTT
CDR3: CASSLETGNTEAFF

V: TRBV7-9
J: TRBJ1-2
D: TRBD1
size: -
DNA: TGTGCCAGCAGCCCCCACCTAGGGGGCAATGGCTACACCTTC
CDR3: CASSPHLGGNGYTF

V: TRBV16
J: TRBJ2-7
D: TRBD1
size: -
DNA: TGTGCCAGCAGCCAACAACACCCGGGACAGGGGGCTTACGAGCAGTACTTC
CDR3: CASSQQHPGQGAYEQYF

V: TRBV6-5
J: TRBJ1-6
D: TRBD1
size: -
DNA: TGTGCCAGCAGTTACGGGCAGGGGGGTTCACCCCTCCACTTT
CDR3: CASSYGQGGSPLHF

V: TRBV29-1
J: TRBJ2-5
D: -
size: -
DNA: TGCAGCGTTCAGGGCCCACTAAGATTAGAGACCCAGTACTTC
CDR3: CSVQGPLRLETQYF

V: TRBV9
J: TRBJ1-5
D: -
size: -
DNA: TGTGCCAGCAGCGTAGACGGGGATCAGCCCCAGCATTTT
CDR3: CASSVDGDQPQHF

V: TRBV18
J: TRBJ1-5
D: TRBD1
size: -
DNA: TGTGCCAGCTCACCACGGGGCAGGGGGAACGGCAATCAGCCCCAGCATTTT
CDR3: CASSPRGRGNGNQPQHF

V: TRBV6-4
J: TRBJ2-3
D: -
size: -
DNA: TGTGCCAGCAGCCAGACTAGTGAGGATACGCAGTATTTT
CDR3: CASSQTSEDTQYF

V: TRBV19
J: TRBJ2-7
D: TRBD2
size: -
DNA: TGTGCCAGTAGCCCCTTCGCCGGGACTAGCTCCTACGAGCAGTACTTC
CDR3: CASSPFAGTSSYEQYF

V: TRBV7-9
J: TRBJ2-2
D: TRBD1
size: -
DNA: TGTGCCAGCAGCCCACCGGGACAGGGAAGCACCGGGGAGCTGTTTTTT
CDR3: CASSPPGQGSTGELFF

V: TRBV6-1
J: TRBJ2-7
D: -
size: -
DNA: TGTGCCAGCAGTGAAAAACGTGTTTTCAACTTGGACGAGCAGTACTTC
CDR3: CASSEKRVFNLDEQYF

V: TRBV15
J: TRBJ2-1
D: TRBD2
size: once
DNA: TGTGCCACCAGCCCTCGACTAGCGGGGATTCCCGAGCAGTTCTTC
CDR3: CATSPRLAGIPEQFF

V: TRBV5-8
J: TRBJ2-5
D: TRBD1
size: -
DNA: TGTGCCAGCAGCCCTCGGGACAGGGGACAAGAGACCCAGTACTTC
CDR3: CASSPRDRGQETQYF

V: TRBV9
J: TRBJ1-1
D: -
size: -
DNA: TGTGCCAGCAGCGAAGGGGGGGATAACACTGAAGCTTTCTTT
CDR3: CASSEGGDNTEAFF

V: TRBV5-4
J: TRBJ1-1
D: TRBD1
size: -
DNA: TGTGCCAGCAGCTTGGGACAGGGCGGAATGGCGAGAACTGAAGCTTTCTTT
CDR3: CASSLGQGGMARTEAFF

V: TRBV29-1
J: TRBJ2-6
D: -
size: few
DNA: TGCAGCGTTGACACGGGTGGGGCCAACGTCCTGACTTTC
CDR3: CSVDTGGANVLTF

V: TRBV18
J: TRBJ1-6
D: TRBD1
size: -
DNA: TGTGCCAGCTCAGGAACAGGGGCTAATTCACCCCTCCACTTT
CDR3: CASSGTGANSPLHF